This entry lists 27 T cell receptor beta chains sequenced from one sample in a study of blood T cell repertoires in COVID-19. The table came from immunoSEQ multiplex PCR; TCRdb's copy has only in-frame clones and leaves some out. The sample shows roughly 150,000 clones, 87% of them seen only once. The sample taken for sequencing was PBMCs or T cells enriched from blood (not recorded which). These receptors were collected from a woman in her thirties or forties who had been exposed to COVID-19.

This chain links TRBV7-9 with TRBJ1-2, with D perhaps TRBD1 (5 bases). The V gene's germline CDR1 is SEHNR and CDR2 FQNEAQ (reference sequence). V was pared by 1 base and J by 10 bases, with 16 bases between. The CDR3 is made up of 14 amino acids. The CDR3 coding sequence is TGTGCCAGCAGCTTAGTCGAACAGGACCTGGCCTACACCTTC. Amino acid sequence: CASSLVEQDLAYTF.

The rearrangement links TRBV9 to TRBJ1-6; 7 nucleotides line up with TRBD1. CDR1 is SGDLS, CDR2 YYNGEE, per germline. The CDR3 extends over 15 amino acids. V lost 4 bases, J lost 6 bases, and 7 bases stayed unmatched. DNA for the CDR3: TGTGCCAGCAGCCGGACGGGACAGATTAATTCACCCCTCCACTTT. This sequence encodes CASSRTGQINSPLHF.

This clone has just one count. This CDR3 is CASSEAGTRTKLEQFF. CDR3 coding DNA: TGTGCCAGCAGTGAAGCGGGGACAAGGACAAAGCTTGAGCAGTTCTTC. The chain has TRBV2 and TRBJ2-1; tentative D call: TRBD1 (6 bases). CDR3 length equals 16 residues. Germline CDR1 and CDR2: SNHLY and FYNNEI. Trimming took 0 bases from V and 9 from J, leaving 18 bases between them.

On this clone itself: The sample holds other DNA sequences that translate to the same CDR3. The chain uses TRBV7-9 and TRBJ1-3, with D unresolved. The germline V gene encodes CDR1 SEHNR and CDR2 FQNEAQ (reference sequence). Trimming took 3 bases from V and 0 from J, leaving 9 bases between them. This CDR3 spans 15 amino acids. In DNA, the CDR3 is TGTGCCAGCAGCTTTGGCGGAAGCTCTGGAAACACCATATATTTT. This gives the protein CASSFGGSSGNTIYF.

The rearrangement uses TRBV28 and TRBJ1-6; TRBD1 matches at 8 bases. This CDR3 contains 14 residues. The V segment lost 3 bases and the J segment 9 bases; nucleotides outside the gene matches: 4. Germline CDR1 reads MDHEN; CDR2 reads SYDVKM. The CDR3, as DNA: TGTGCCAGCAGTTTTCCAGGGGGCTCTTCACCCCTCCACTTT. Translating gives CASSFPGGSSPLHF.

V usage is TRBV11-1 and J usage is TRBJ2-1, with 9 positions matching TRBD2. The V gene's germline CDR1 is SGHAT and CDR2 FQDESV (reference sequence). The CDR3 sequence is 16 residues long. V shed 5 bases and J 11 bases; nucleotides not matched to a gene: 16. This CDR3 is CASSPPDSGGRGKQFF. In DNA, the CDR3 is TGTGCCAGCAGCCCCCCGGATAGCGGGGGCCGGGGTAAGCAGTTCTTC. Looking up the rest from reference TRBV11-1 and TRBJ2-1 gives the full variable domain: EAEVAQSPRYKITEKSQAVAFWCDPISGHATLYWYRQILGQGPELLVQFQDESVVDDSQLPKDRFSAERLKGVDSTLKIQPAELGDSAMYLCASSPPDSGGRGKQFFGPGTRLTVL.

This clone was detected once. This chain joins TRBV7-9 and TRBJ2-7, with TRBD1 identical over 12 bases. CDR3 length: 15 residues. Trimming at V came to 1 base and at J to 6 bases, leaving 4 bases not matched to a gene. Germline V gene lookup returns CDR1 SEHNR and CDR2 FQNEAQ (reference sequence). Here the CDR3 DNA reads TGTGCCAGCAGCTTAGTGGGGACAGGGGGCTCCGAGCAGTACTTC. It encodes CASSLVGTGGSEQYF.

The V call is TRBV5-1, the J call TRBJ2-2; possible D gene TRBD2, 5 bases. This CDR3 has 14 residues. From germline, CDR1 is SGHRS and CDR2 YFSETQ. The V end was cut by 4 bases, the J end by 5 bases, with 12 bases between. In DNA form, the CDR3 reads TGCGCCAGCAGCCCCCACGAGGGAACCGGGGAGCTGTTTTTT. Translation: CASSPHEGTGELFF.

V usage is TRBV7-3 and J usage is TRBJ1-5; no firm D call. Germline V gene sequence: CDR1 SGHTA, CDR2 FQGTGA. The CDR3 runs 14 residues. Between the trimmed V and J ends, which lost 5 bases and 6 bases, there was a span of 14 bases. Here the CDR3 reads CASSPRGFGQPQHF. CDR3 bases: TGTGCCAGCAGCCCTCGAGGATTCGGTCAGCCCCAGCATTTT. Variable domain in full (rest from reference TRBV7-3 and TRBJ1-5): GAGVSQTPSNKVTEKGKYVELRCDPISGHTALYWYRQSLGQGPEFLIYFQGTGAADDSGLPNDRFFAVRPEGSVSTLKIQRTERGDSAVYLCASSPRGFGQPQHFGDGTRLSIL.

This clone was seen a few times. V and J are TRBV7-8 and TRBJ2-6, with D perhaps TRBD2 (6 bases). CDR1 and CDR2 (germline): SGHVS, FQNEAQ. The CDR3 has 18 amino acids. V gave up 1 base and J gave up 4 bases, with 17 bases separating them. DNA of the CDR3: TGTGCCAGCAGCTTAGGCCGAACCGGGAGCGCCGGGGCCAACGTCCTGACTTTC. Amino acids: CASSLGRTGSAGANVLTF.

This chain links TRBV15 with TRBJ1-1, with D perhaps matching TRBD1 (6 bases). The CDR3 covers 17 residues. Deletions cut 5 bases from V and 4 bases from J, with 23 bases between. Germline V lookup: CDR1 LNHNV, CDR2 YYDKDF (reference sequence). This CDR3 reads CATSGRELRLGATEAFF. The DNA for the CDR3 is TGTGCCACCAGCGGACGAGAACTGAGATTGGGGGCCACTGAAGCTTTCTTT.

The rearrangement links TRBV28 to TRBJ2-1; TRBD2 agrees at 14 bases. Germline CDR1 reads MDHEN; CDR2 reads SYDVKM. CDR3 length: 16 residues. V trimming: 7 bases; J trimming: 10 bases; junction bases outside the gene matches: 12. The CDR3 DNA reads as TGTGCCAGCATCCCTCCCGGGACTAGCGGGAGTGAGGAGCAGTTCTTC. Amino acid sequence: CASIPPGTSGSEEQFF.

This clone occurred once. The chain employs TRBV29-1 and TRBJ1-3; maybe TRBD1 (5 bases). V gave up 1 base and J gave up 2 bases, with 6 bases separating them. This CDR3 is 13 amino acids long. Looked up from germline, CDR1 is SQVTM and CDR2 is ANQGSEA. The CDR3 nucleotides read TGCAGCGTTGAAGGCAGGGCTGGAAACACCATATATTTT. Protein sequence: CSVEGRAGNTIYF. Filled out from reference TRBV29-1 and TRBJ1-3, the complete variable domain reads SAVISQKPSRDICQRGTSLTIQCQVDSQVTMMFWYRQQPGQSLTLIATANQGSEATYESGFVIDKFPISRPNLTFSTLTVSNMSPEDSSIYLCSVEGRAGNTIYFGEGSWLTVV.

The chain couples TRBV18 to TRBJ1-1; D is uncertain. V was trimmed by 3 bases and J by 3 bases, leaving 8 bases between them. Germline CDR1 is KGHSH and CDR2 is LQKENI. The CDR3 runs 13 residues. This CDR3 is CASSPTSDTEAFF. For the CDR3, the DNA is TGTGCCAGCTCACCCACATCTGACACTGAAGCTTTCTTT.

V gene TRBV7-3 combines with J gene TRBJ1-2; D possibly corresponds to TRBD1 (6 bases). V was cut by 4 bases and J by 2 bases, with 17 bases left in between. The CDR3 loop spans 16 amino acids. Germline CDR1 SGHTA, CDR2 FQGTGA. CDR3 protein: CASSSTPGHTNYGYTF. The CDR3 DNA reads TGTGCCAGCAGCTCTACCCCGGGACACACAAACTATGGCTACACCTTC. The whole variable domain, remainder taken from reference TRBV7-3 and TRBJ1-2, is GAGVSQTPSNKVTEKGKYVELRCDPISGHTALYWYRQSLGQGPEFLIYFQGTGAADDSGLPNDRFFAVRPEGSVSTLKIQRTERGDSAVYLCASSSTPGHTNYGYTFGSGTRLTVV.

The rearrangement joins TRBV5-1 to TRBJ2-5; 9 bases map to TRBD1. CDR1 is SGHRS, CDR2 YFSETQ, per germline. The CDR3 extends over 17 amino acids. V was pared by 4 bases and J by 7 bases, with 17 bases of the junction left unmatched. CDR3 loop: CASSGGPGTGPPRTQYF. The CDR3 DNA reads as TGCGCCAGCAGCGGCGGACCTGGGACAGGGCCCCCAAGGACCCAGTACTTC. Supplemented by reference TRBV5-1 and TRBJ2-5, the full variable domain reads KAGVTQTPRYLIKTRGQQVTLSCSPISGHRSVSWYQQTPGQGLQFLFEYFSETQRNKGNFPGRFSGRQFSNSRSEMNVSTLELGDSALYLCASSGGPGTGPPRTQYFGPGTRLLVL.

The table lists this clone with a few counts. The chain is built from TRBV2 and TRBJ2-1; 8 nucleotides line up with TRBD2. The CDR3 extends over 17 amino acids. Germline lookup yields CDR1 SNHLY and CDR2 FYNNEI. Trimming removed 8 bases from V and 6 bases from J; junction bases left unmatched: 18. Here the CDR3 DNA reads TGTGCCAGCCAGGGGCCTCCAGCGGGGGAGAAGCCCAATGAGCAGTTCTTC. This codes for CASQGPPAGEKPNEQFF.

CDR3 in DNA: TGTGCCAGCAGCTTCGCCGGGACTAGCGGGATTTACAATGAGCAGTTCTTC. This gives the protein CASSFAGTSGIYNEQFF. The chain links TRBV7-3 to TRBJ2-1; 13 bases map to TRBD2. This CDR3 is 17 amino acids long. CDR1 and CDR2 (germline): SGHTA, FQGTGA. V gave up 3 bases and J gave up 4 bases; unmatched junction bases: 6.

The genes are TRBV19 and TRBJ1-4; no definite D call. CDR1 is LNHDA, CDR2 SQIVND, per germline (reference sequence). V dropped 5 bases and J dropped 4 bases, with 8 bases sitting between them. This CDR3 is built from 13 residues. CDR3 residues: CASSATFNEKLFF. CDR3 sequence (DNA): TGTGCCAGTAGTGCTACGTTTAATGAAAAACTGTTTTTT.

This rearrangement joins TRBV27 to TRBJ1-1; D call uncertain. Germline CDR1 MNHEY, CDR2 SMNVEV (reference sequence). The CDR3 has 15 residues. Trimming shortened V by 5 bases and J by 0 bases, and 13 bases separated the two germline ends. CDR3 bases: TGTGCCAGCAGTACTGCCGGGAAAGTGAACACTGAAGCTTTCTTT. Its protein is CASSTAGKVNTEAFF.

The CDR3 spells CASSEGIGGLDIQYF. The DNA of the CDR3 is TGCGCCAGCAGTGAGGGAATAGGGGGCCTGGACATTCAGTACTTC. The chain carries TRBV10-1 and TRBJ2-4; TRBD1 matches at 7 bases. The germline V gene has CDR1 WNHNN and CDR2 SYGVQD (reference sequence). The CDR3 totals 15 residues. The J segment lost 8 bases and the V segment lost 2 bases, leaving 9 bases of the junction unmatched.

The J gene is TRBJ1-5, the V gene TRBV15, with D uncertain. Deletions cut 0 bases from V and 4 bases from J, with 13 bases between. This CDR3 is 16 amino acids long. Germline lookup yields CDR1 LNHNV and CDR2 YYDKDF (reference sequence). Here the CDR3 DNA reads TGTGCCACCAGCAGAGAAGTGCAAACCCTAAATCAGCCCCAGCATTTT. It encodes CATSREVQTLNQPQHF. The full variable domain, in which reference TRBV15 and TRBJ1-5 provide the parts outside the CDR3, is DAMVIQNPRYQVTQFGKPVTLSCSQTLNHNVMYWYQQKSSQAPKLLFHYYDKDFNNEADTPDNFQSRRPNTSFCFLDIRSPGLGDTAMYLCATSREVQTLNQPQHFGDGTRLSIL.

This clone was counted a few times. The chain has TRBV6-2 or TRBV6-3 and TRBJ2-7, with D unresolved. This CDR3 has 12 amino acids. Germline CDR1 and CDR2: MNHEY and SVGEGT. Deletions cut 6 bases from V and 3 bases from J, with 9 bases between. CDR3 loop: CASSRMYYEQYF. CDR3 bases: TGTGCCAGCAGCCGTATGTACTACGAGCAGTACTTC.

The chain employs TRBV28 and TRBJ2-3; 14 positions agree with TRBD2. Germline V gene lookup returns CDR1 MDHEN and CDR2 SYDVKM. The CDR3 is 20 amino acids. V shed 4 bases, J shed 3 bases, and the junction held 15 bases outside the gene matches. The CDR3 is CASSSPSGLAGVRGTDTQYF. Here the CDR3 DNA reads TGTGCCAGCAGTTCCCCCTCGGGACTAGCGGGAGTACGGGGGACAGATACGCAGTATTTT.

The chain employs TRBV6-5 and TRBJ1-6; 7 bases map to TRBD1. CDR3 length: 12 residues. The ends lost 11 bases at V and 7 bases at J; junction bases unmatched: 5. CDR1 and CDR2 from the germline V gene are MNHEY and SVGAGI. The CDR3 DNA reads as TGTGCCGGCCGGACAGGCAATTCACCCCTCCACTTT. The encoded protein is CAGRTGNSPLHF.

The DNA for the CDR3 is TGTGCTAGTGGTTTAACCCGCAGGGGGCGAAGGGAGACCCAGTACTTC. As protein: CASGLTRRGRRETQYF. This sequence joins TRBV12-5 and TRBJ2-5, with 8 nucleotides matching TRBD1. Germline lookup yields CDR1 LGHNT and CDR2 FRNRAP. J lost 5 bases, V lost 3 bases, and 11 bases had no gene match. The CDR3 runs 16 residues.

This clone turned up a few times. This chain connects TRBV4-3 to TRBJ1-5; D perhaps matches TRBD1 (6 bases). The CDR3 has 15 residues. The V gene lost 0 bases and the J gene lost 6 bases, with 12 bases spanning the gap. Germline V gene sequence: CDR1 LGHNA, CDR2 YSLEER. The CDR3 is CASSQDQTGIQPQHF. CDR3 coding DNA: TGCGCCAGCAGCCAAGATCAGACAGGAATTCAGCCCCAGCATTTT.